This T cell receptor beta chain was documented in a study of PD-1 blockade in mismatch repair-deficient tumors. The overall study: All were previously treated, progressing patients with over 9 mismatch repair-deficient cancer types.

In regard to this clone: Its specificity is not known.

The CDR3 is made up of 11 amino acids. V lost 0 bases and J 6 bases, leaving 2 bases between the germline ends. In germline, CDR1 is MNHNY, CDR2 SVGAGI (reference sequence). Specified time point: approximately ten-day in vitro stimulation with candidate neoantigen peptide 4. A few pembrolizumab responders had their TCRs sequenced. Each of seven or eight ELISpot-reactive candidate peptides was used for roughly 10-day stimulation. A no-peptide control culture served as baseline for clone fold changes. The method was immunoSEQ multiplex PCR; TCRdb's version includes in-frame clones alone and lacks a portion of them. The table has roughly 13,000 clones, under 90% seen once.

Sequenced here: cells cultured in vitro, sampled from a patient treated with pembrolizumab. The V gene is TRBV6-6, the J gene TRBJ2-5; D unclear. This receptor was identified in an adult with mismatch repair-deficient cancer. CDR3 in DNA: TGTGCCAGCAGTTACTCACAGACCCAGTACTTC. Its translation: CASSYSQTQYF.